This T cell receptor (beta chain) was identified during a study of CD8 T cells in ankylosing spondylitis. Study results and caveats: A TCR beta motif made of fewer than ten highly homologous variants seemed typical of ankylosing spondylitis blood.

Trimming pared 4 bases from V and 9 bases from J, leaving 28 bases between. CDR3 size: 18 residues. The germline CDR1 and CDR2 sequences are SGHAT and FQDESV (reference sequence). With respect to this clonotype: Its antigen is still unknown.

TCRdb re-analysed the 5' RACE reads in MiXCR, keeping a single row per CDR3 protein. The sample holds some 100,000 distinct CDR3 sequences; more than 8.5% are singletons and the top ten take about 30%. This chain connects TRBV11-1 to TRBJ2-1; possible D gene TRBD2, 7 bases. Material: blood, either unsorted or a sorted T cell fraction (not recorded which). The origin of this receptor is a male donor with ankylosing spondylitis. The CDR3 bases are TGTGCCAGCAGCTCGGCGGGGGCTAGCCGCGTTTACTCCCCTGAGCAGTTCTTC. Protein sequence: CASSSAGASRVYSPEQFF.